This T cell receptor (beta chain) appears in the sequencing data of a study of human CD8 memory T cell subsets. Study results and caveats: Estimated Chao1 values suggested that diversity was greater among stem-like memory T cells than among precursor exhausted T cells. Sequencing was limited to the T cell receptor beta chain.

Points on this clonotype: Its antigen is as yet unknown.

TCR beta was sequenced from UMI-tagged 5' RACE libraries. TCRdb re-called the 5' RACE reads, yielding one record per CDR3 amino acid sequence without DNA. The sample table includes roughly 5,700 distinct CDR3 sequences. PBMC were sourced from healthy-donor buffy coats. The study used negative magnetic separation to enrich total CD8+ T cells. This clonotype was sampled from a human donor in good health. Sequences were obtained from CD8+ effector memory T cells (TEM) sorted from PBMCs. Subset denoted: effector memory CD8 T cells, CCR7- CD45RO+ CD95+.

The chain's CDR3 is CASSLVTDTGELFF. V usage is TRBV7-9 and J usage is TRBJ2-2. The CDR3 spans 14 residues. Germline values: CDR1 SEHNR, CDR2 FQNEAQ (reference sequence).